A selection of T cell receptor beta chains follows, all from one sample in a study of blood T cell repertoires in COVID-19. Assay used: immunoSEQ multiplex PCR; TCRdb lists only in-frame clones, some missing. The table records 150,000 to 180,000 clones, 83% of them present only once. Sequencing was carried out using peripheral blood. The receptors shown here come from a woman aged 55 to 70 with COVID-19, enrolled during active disease. Both conserved end residues are part of each CDR3.

TRBJ2-3,TRBV2,CASSEARLAFTSTDTQYF
TRBJ2-2,TRBV5-1,CASSSGVSGRADTGELFF
TRBJ1-2,TRBV2,CASSEWETGYTF
TRBJ1-3,TRBV12-3/TRBV12-4,CASLGNTIYF
TRBJ2-1,TRBV14,CASSPGRGGKNEQFF
TRBJ2-3,TRBV9,CASSVDIRDTDTQYF
TRBJ1-2,TRBV6-6,CASSRGPYGYTF
TRBJ2-5,TRBV11-3,CASSLEGGTQETQYF
TRBJ1-4,TRBV9,CASSVVAGVNEKLFF
TRBJ2-3,TRBV13,CASSHPGGTDTQYF
TRBJ2-3,TRBV5-4,CASSAGLAASTDTQYF
TRBJ2-5,TRBV5-1,CASSQPGLSYQETQYF
TRBJ1-4,TRBV5-1,CASSLAQGGRNEKLFF
TRBJ2-7,TRBV5-1,CASSSSGDHEQYF
TRBJ1-1,TRBV5-6,CASGTPGSTEAFF
TRBJ1-2,TRBV18,CASSPAGGSYTF
TRBJ2-2,TRBV24-1,CATKGDTGELFF
TRBJ2-3,TRBV24-1,CATSHPSSGDYFSTDTQYF